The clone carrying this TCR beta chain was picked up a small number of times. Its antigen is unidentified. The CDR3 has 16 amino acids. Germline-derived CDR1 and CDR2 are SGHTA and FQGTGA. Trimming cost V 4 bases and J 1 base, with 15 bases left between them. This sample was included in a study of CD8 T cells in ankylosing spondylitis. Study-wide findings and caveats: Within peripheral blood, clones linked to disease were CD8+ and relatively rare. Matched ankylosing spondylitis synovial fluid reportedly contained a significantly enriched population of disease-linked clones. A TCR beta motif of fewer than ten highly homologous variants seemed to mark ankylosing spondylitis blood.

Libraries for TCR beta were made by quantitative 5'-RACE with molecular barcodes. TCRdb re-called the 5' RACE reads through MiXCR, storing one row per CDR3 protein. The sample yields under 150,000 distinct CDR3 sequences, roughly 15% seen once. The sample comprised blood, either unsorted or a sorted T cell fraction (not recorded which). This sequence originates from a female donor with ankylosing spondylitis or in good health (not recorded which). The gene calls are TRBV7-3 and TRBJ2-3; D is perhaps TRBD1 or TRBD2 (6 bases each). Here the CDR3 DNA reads TGTGCCAGCAGCTCTTCGCCCGGGGGCGGCACAGATACGCAGTATTTT. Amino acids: CASSSSPGGGTDTQYF.